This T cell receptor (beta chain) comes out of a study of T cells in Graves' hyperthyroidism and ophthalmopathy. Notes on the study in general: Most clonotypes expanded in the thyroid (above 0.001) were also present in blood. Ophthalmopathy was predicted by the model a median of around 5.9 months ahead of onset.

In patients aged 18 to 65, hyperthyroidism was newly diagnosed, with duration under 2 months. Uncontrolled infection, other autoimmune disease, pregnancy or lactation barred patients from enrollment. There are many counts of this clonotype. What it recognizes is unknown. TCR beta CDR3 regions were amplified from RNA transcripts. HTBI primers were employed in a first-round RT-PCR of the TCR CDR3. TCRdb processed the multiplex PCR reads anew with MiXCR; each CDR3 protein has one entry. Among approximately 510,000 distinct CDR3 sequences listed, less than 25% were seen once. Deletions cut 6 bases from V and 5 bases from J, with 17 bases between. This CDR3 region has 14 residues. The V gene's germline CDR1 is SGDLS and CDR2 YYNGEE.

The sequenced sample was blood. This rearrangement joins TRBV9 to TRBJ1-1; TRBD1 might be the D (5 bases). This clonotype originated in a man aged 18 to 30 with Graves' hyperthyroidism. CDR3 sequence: CASKRTQGSTEAFF. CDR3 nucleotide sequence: TGTGCCAGCAAACGAACCCAGGGTAGTACTGAAGCTTTCTTT.